This T cell receptor (beta chain) stems from a study of cytomegalovirus exposure and HLA in healthy donors. The study's findings and limits: No immune exposure information besides CMV serostatus was available.

Amplification used 60 Vbeta primers and 13 Jbeta primers. TCRdb keeps only in-frame clones here, not all; method: immunoSEQ multiplex PCR. The sample carries tens of thousands of clones, approximately 80% recorded once. To note about this clone: The antigen is unknown.

Trimming left V 0 bases short and J 2 bases short, with 9 bases between. The germline V gene has CDR1 MNHEY and CDR2 SVGAGI. The CDR3 is 15 residues long. The sample taken for sequencing was PBMCs. The chain carries TRBV6-5 and TRBJ2-3, with D possibly being TRBD1 (6 bases). This clonotype was sampled from a man aged 30-40 years in good health and CMV-seropositive. This chain's CDR3 is CASSYSGQITDTQYF. The CDR3 DNA is TGTGCCAGCAGTTACTCCGGACAGATCACAGATACGCAGTATTTT.